What follows are 5 T cell receptor beta chains derived from one specimen sequenced in a study of cytotoxic CD8 clonotypes in ibrutinib-treated CLL. Measured with immunoSEQ multiplex PCR; TCRdb has only the in-frame clones, and not every one. Of 150,000 or so clones in the sample, roughly 83% are singletons; the top ten hold roughly 13%. The sequences come from PBMCs, collected after 12 months of ibrutinib treatment. The receptors stem from a human donor with chronic lymphocytic leukemia.

This clone was observed once. This chain links TRBV28 with TRBJ2-6; no reliable D call. Trimming left V 2 bases short and J 0 bases short, with 5 bases between. There are 15 residues in the CDR3. Per the germline V gene, CDR1 is MDHEN and CDR2 is SYDVKM. CDR3 residues: CASSLASSGANVLTF. The CDR3 nucleotides read TGTGCCAGCAGTTTAGCTAGCTCTGGGGCCAACGTCCTGACTTTC.

The table lists this clone with a few counts. The J gene is TRBJ2-7, the V gene TRBV14; D remains unclear. Between the trimmed V and J ends, which lost 1 base and 7 bases, there was a span of 8 bases. This CDR3 has 12 amino acids. The germline gives CDR1 SGHDN, CDR2 FVKESK. The CDR3 region is CASSQGIREQYF. The CDR3 DNA follows: TGTGCCAGCAGCCAAGGAATAAGGGAGCAGTACTTC.

Only one count was recorded for this clone. The rearrangement links TRBV6-5 to TRBJ1-5, with D possibly being TRBD1 (5 bases). Trimming shortened V by 0 bases and J by 9 bases, and 9 bases separated the two germline ends. The CDR3 is 13 residues long. Germline V gene sequence: CDR1 MNHEY, CDR2 SVGAGI. The CDR3 nucleotides are TGTGCCAGCAGTTACTCCACCGGGGGGCCCCAGCATTTT. It is translated as CASSYSTGGPQHF.

The chain links TRBV30 to TRBJ2-7; D not resolved. CDR1 is GTSNPN, CDR2 SVGIG, per germline (reference sequence). CDR3 length: 12 amino acids. The germline V and J ends were trimmed by 4 bases and 0 bases, with 7 bases remaining between them. CDR3 sequence (DNA): TGTGCCTGGAATGGTGCCTCCTACGAGCAGTACTTC. Residues: CAWNGASYEQYF.

The gene calls are TRBV4-3 and TRBJ2-5; TRBD2 matches 8 bases. The CDR3 spans 17 residues. V was pared by 0 bases and J by 5 bases, with 11 bases of the junction left unmatched. The germline V gene encodes CDR1 LGHNA and CDR2 YSLEER. The CDR3 sequence: CASSQEGDGRAGETQYF. The CDR3 bases are TGCGCCAGCAGCCAAGAAGGGGACGGGAGGGCCGGGGAGACCCAGTACTTC.